Listed below are T cell receptor beta chains from one sample, sequenced in a study of shared clonotypes between healthy human individuals. The repertoire was sequenced with immunoSEQ multiplex PCR; TCRdb's copy has only in-frame clones and lacks some. The repertoire holds some 740,000 clones, with roughly 92% as singletons. Sequencing was carried out using naive CD8+ T cells sorted from blood. These receptors originate from a man aged 25 to 45 in good health. Each CDR3 is given with its conserved first and last residue. The D gene is left open where the match is weak. Clone sizes are given selectively: once, few, many, or a class where the clone is expanded.

j_call v_call d_call clone_size cdr3_aa cdr3_nt
TRBJ2-7 TRBV5-6 - - CASSLSRDTSYEQYF TGTGCCAGCAGCTTGTCGCGGGACACTTCCTACGAGCAGTACTTC
TRBJ2-7 TRBV28 - - CASSRDYEQYF TGTGCCAGCAGCCGCGACTACGAGCAGTACTTC
TRBJ2-2 TRBV5-1 TRBD2 - CASSLGLAGVPNTGELFF TGCGCCAGCAGCTTGGGACTAGCGGGAGTGCCGAACACCGGGGAGCTGTTTTTT
TRBJ2-7 TRBV7-2 TRBD2 - CASSSGTSGSYEQYF TGTGCCAGCAGCTCCGGGACTAGCGGGAGTTACGAGCAGTACTTC
TRBJ2-3 TRBV5-6 TRBD1 - CASSYDRGIARDTQYF TGTGCCAGCAGTTACGACAGGGGGATCGCTAGGGATACGCAGTATTTT
TRBJ2-7 TRBV25-1 TRBD1 - CASSGRRDSYEQYF TGTGCCAGCAGTGGCCGCCGGGACAGCTACGAGCAGTACTTC
TRBJ2-1 TRBV6-1 - - CASMSLAGYNEQFF TGTGCCAGCATGTCGCTAGCCGGATACAATGAGCAGTTCTTC
TRBJ1-5 TRBV27 TRBD1 - CASSLGTGYQPQHF TGTGCCAGCAGTTTAGGGACAGGGTATCAGCCCCAGCATTTT
TRBJ2-7 TRBV9 TRBD1 once CASSLGQGYEQYF TGTGCCAGCAGCCTCGGACAGGGCTACGAGCAGTACTTC
TRBJ2-6 TRBV5-4 - - CASSQEGLLSGANVLTF TGTGCCAGCAGCCAAGAAGGACTTCTCTCTGGGGCCAACGTCCTGACTTTC
TRBJ1-2 TRBV5-4 - - CASSSGSRGKGYGYTF TGTGCCAGCAGCTCGGGTTCGAGGGGTAAGGGCTATGGCTACACCTTC
TRBJ2-1 TRBV5-6 TRBD2 - CASSLVLADNEQFF TGTGCCAGCAGCTTGGTACTAGCGGACAATGAGCAGTTCTTC
TRBJ2-3 TRBV10-3 TRBD2 few CAISEGTSGTDTQYF TGTGCCATCAGTGAGGGGACTAGCGGCACAGATACGCAGTATTTT
TRBJ2-3 TRBV28 - - CATSRSSTDTQYF TGTGCCACCTCTAGGTCCAGCACAGATACGCAGTATTTT
TRBJ2-7 TRBV6-1 - - CASSFGTGGTYEQYF TGTGCCAGCAGTTTTGGGACTGGAGGGACCTACGAGCAGTACTTC
TRBJ2-5 TRBV7-9 - - CASSLPTEQEAQYF TGTGCCAGCAGCTTACCGACAGAGCAAGAGGCCCAGTACTTC
TRBJ2-1 TRBV27 TRBD2 - CASRVAGGPPYNEQFF TGTGCCAGCAGGGTAGCGGGAGGGCCCCCCTACAATGAGCAGTTCTTC
TRBJ2-3 TRBV7-3 TRBD1 - CASSLGQGIPDTQYF TGTGCCAGCAGCTTGGGACAGGGGATCCCAGATACGCAGTATTTT
TRBJ2-7 TRBV2 TRBD2 - CASSERLAGMDEQYF TGTGCCAGCAGTGAACGGCTAGCGGGTATGGATGAGCAGTACTTC
TRBJ2-1 TRBV5-6 - once CASSLTGANEQFF TGTGCCAGCAGCTTGACGGGAGCCAATGAGCAGTTCTTC
TRBJ2-3 TRBV7-9 - - CASSRESDTQYF TGTGCCAGCAGCCGGGAGTCAGATACGCAGTATTTT
TRBJ2-7 TRBV5-5 - - CASSLFSLNSYEQYF TGTGCCAGCAGCTTGTTTTCCCTGAACTCCTACGAGCAGTACTTC
TRBJ2-1 TRBV7-9 - - CASSLARTGSGKQFF TGTGCCAGCAGCTTAGCCCGGACAGGGAGCGGGAAGCAGTTCTTC
TRBJ2-1 TRBV13 TRBD2 - CASSVTSGNYNEQFF TGTGCCAGCAGCGTCACTAGCGGAAACTACAATGAGCAGTTCTTC
TRBJ2-2 TRBV9 TRBD2 - CASSAYRTSGLMTGELFF TGTGCCAGCAGCGCCTATCGGACTAGCGGGTTAATGACCGGGGAGCTGTTTTTT
TRBJ2-3 TRBV7-9 - - CASSSSTGTDTQYF TGTGCCAGCAGCTCATCGACAGGAACAGATACGCAGTATTTT
TRBJ1-1 TRBV27 - - CASTLRGGPEAFF TGTGCCAGCACCCTCCGGGGAGGCCCTGAAGCTTTCTTT
TRBJ2-5 TRBV4-1 TRBD1 - CASSQEVTGGETQYF TGCGCCAGCAGCCAAGAGGTGACAGGGGGTGAGACCCAGTACTTC
TRBJ1-1 TRBV29-1 - - CSVRAQNTEAFF TGCAGCGTCCGGGCCCAGAACACTGAAGCTTTCTTT
TRBJ1-1 TRBV5-1 - - CASSLVSGADTEAFF TGCGCCAGCAGCTTGGTGTCAGGGGCGGACACTGAAGCTTTCTTT
TRBJ2-1 TRBV7-6 TRBD2 - CASSTTSGRAEEQFF TGTGCCAGCAGCACCACTAGCGGGAGGGCGGAAGAGCAGTTCTTC
TRBJ2-1 TRBV7-2 TRBD2 - CASSQRGTSGHNEQFF TGTGCCAGCAGTCAAAGGGGGACTAGTGGGCACAATGAGCAGTTCTTC
TRBJ1-2 TRBV19 - - CASSTGLGYGYTF TGTGCCAGTAGTACGGGACTCGGCTATGGCTACACCTTC
TRBJ2-4 TRBV29-1 - - CSVEDQEQGIAKNIQYF TGCAGCGTTGAAGATCAAGAACAGGGCATAGCCAAAAACATTCAGTACTTC
TRBJ2-7 TRBV7-6 TRBD1 - CASSSKGAMGEQYF TGTGCCAGCAGCTCCAAGGGGGCAATGGGCGAGCAGTACTTC
TRBJ2-1 TRBV13 - - CASSPRRTVGNEQFF TGTGCCAGCAGCCCGCGTAGAACCGTGGGCAATGAGCAGTTCTTC
TRBJ2-7 TRBV6-5 - - CASSLGNYEQYF TGTGCCAGCAGCCTTGGAAACTACGAGCAGTACTTC
TRBJ2-7 TRBV29-1 - - CSVEAWDSGRSYEQYF TGCAGCGTTGAAGCTTGGGACTCTGGGCGCTCCTACGAGCAGTACTTC
TRBJ1-5 TRBV6-1 - - CASSPRNQPQHF TGTGCCAGCAGTCCCCGCAATCAGCCCCAGCATTTT
TRBJ1-3 TRBV29-1 - - CSVGGRSFGTIYF TGCAGCGTTGGAGGGAGATCTTTTGGCACCATATATTTT
TRBJ2-1 TRBV18 TRBD1 - CASSPYKMDRGIYNEQFF TGTGCCAGCTCACCATACAAAATGGACAGGGGGATCTACAATGAGCAGTTCTTC
TRBJ1-4 TRBV10-2 - - CASTPWVNEKLFF TGCGCCAGCACCCCCTGGGTTAATGAAAAACTGTTTTTT
TRBJ2-7 TRBV7-9 - - CASSLGESDEQYF TGTGCCAGCAGCTTAGGGGAGTCCGACGAGCAGTACTTC
TRBJ2-4 TRBV7-9 TRBD2 - CASSSGLENIQYF TGTGCCAGCAGCTCCGGACTAGAGAACATTCAGTACTTC
TRBJ2-3 TRBV13 - - CASSSRDTQYF TGTGCCAGCAGCTCCAGGGATACGCAGTATTTT
TRBJ2-3 TRBV10-3 - few CAISGSGTTDTQYF TGTGCCATCAGTGGTAGCGGTACCACAGATACGCAGTATTTT